This T cell receptor (beta chain) came from a study of blood T cell repertoires in COVID-19. The wider study: The United States, Italy and Spain supplied acute and convalescent COVID-19 samples.

Produced via immunoSEQ multiplex PCR; TCRdb's table is partial and in-frame only. This sample has approximately 64,000 clones; around nine tenths occur once, and the top ten carry 3% to 4.5%. The CDR3 loop spans 18 amino acids. The V and J ends lost 3 bases and 0 bases, in that order; junction bases with no gene match: 9. The germline CDR1 and CDR2 sequences are SGHRS and YFSETQ. The receptor's source is a man aged 65 to 79 with acute or convalescent COVID-19. Sequencing was carried out using peripheral blood. The V gene is TRBV5-1, the J gene TRBJ2-6; 7 positions agree with TRBD1. This CDR3 reads CASSWGDRATSGANVLTF. In DNA, the CDR3 is TGCGCCAGCAGCTGGGGAGACAGGGCTACCTCTGGGGCCAACGTCCTGACTTTC.